This passage covers 25 T cell receptor beta chains from one sample sequenced in a study of blood T cell repertoires in COVID-19. Sequenced by immunoSEQ multiplex PCR; TCRdb stores in-frame clones only, minus some. The data hold over 200,000 clones, with around 86% observed a single time. The specimen sequenced was PBMCs or T cells enriched from blood (not recorded which). The source is a young man who had recovered from COVID-19.

This clone was found a few times. The chain is built from TRBV7-9 and TRBJ1-5, with 10 positions matching TRBD1. With V trimmed by 5 bases and J by 7 bases, 5 bases remained unmatched. This CDR3 is 14 amino acids long. Germline assignment: CDR1 SEHNR and CDR2 FQNEAQ (reference sequence). CDR3 coding DNA: TGTGCCAGCAGCCAGGGACAGGGGAGCCAGCCCCAGCATTTT. This sequence encodes CASSQGQGSQPQHF.

This chain joins TRBV27 and TRBJ2-2, with D perhaps TRBD2 (5 bases). V was cut by 4 bases and J by 4 bases, with 22 bases left in between. The CDR3 runs to 18 residues. Germline CDR1 and CDR2: MNHEY and SMNVEV (reference sequence). CDR3: CASSSMLTGSGVTGELFF. The CDR3 DNA is TGTGCCAGCAGTTCTATGCTGACGGGATCTGGGGTCACCGGGGAGCTGTTTTTT.

V and J are TRBV10-2 and TRBJ1-5, with D tentatively TRBD1 (6 bases). Looked up from germline, CDR1 is WSHSY and CDR2 is SAAADI. Between the trimmed V and J ends, which lost 4 bases and 4 bases, there was a span of 17 bases. This CDR3 comprises 16 residues. DNA of the CDR3: TGCGCCAGCAGTGCCCTGGGGGGGGCGGAAAATCAGCCCCAGCATTTT. It encodes CASSALGGAENQPQHF.

This rearrangement joins TRBV15 to TRBJ2-4; 7 bases map to TRBD2. Germline V gives CDR1 LNHNV, CDR2 YYDKDF (reference sequence). The trim removed 4 bases at V and 1 base at J, leaving 1 base unmatched. The CDR3 covers 14 residues. The CDR3 spells CATSTGGAKNIQYF. DNA of the CDR3: TGTGCCACCAGCACCGGGGGGGCCAAAAACATTCAGTACTTC.

V is TRBV13 and J is TRBJ2-1; TRBD1 aligns across 7 bases. This CDR3 comprises 14 residues. The V and J ends lost 0 bases and 8 bases, in that order; junction bases with no gene match: 4. Germline CDR1 and CDR2: PRHDT and FYEKMQ (reference sequence). The DNA of the CDR3 is TGTGCCAGCAGCTTAGGCGCCCAGGGGGATGAGCAGTTCTTC. Amino acid sequence: CASSLGAQGDEQFF.

The chain has TRBV5-5 and TRBJ1-3, with D uncertain. Trimming removed 4 bases at V and 1 base at J, with 12 bases between. The CDR3 consists of 15 residues. The germline V gene encodes CDR1 SGHKS and CDR2 YYEKEE (reference sequence). The CDR3 DNA follows: TGTGCCAGCAGCCCCGATGCGGGGTCTGGAAACACCATATATTTT. It yields the protein CASSPDAGSGNTIYF.

V is TRBV24-1 and J is TRBJ2-1; D gene ambiguous. The CDR3 sequence is 14 residues long. V dropped 5 bases and J dropped 2 bases, with 9 bases sitting between them. Per germline, CDR1 KGHDR and CDR2 SFDVKD. Here the CDR3 reads CATSGANTYNEQFF. As DNA, the CDR3 is TGTGCCACCAGTGGAGCCAATACCTACAATGAGCAGTTCTTC.

This clone came up once. This chain uses TRBV2 with TRBJ1-2; 7 bases are a match to TRBD1. The junction had 2 bases not matched to a gene; V was cut back by 7 bases and J by 0 bases. CDR1 SNHLY and CDR2 FYNNEI come from the germline V gene. This CDR3 comprises 13 residues. In DNA, the CDR3 is TGTGCCAGCACCGGGACAGCTAACTATGGCTACACCTTC. The encoded protein is CASTGTANYGYTF.

This clone has only a few counts. V gene TRBV7-9 combines with J gene TRBJ1-1; D not certain. The CDR3 extends over 11 amino acids. Germline CDR1 and CDR2: SEHNR and FQNEAQ (reference sequence). V was clipped by 3 bases and J by 4 bases, with 3 bases between them. CDR3 protein: CASSFSTEAFF. CDR3 sequence (DNA): TGTGCCAGCAGCTTCAGCACTGAAGCTTTCTTT.

This clone was picked up a small number of times. V is TRBV6-5 and J is TRBJ1-2; unclear D gene. Trimming pared 9 bases from V and 4 bases from J, leaving 15 bases between. The germline V gene has CDR1 MNHEY and CDR2 SVGAGI. The CDR3 covers 13 residues. CDR3 amino acids: CASHTSQAYGYTF. The DNA of the CDR3 is TGTGCCAGTCACACTTCCCAGGCCTATGGCTACACCTTC.

The V and J genes are TRBV19 and TRBJ1-4; TRBD1 agrees at 8 bases. The CDR3 covers 15 residues. V trimming: 7 bases; J trimming: 0 bases; junction bases outside the gene matches: 4. In germline, CDR1 is LNHDA, CDR2 SQIVND (reference sequence). The CDR3 protein is CASNDRGATNEKLFF. DNA for the CDR3: TGTGCCAGTAATGACAGGGGCGCAACTAATGAAAAACTGTTTTTT.

This clone occurred once. The V and J genes are TRBV12-3 or TRBV12-4 and TRBJ1-1; D unresolved. V lost 6 bases, J lost 2 bases, and 10 bases lay in between. The CDR3 contains 13 residues. The DNA of the CDR3 is TGTGCCAGCAGCCGACATCTCAACACTGAAGCTTTCTTT. Residues: CASSRHLNTEAFF.

This clone appeared a few times. V usage is TRBV18 and J usage is TRBJ1-4, with unresolved D. Trimming stripped 5 bases from V and 8 bases from J, with 6 bases between. Per the germline V gene, CDR1 is KGHSH and CDR2 is LQKENI. CDR3 length equals 11 residues. The chain's CDR3 is CASSKSEKLFF. The CDR3 DNA reads TGTGCCAGCTCAAAGAGCGAAAAACTGTTTTTT.

This clone was seen a single time. The gene calls are TRBV6-2 or TRBV6-3 and TRBJ2-1; D might be TRBD1 (8 bases). This CDR3 region has 18 residues. The germline CDR1 and CDR2 sequences are MNHEY and SVGEGT. V lost 3 bases, J lost 3 bases, and 21 bases lay in between. DNA of the CDR3: TGTGCCAGCAGTTATAGGCAGGGGGCGGGGGTAAGCTACAATGAGCAGTTCTTC. Translated, it gives CASSYRQGAGVSYNEQFF.

The chain uses TRBV5-1 and TRBJ2-7; 8 bases line up with TRBD1. CDR1 is SGHRS and CDR2 is YFSETQ in the germline V gene. V trimming: 4 bases; J trimming: 2 bases; junction bases outside the gene matches: 20. This CDR3 is 19 amino acids long. The CDR3 region is CASSPLPGQEKFWAYEQYF. CDR3 DNA sequence: TGCGCCAGCAGCCCTCTCCCGGGACAGGAAAAATTTTGGGCCTACGAGCAGTACTTC.

CDR3 bases: TGTGCCAGTAGTGCAAGTACAGGGTATGGGGCCAACGTCCTGACTTTC. Its protein product is CASSASTGYGANVLTF. This chain connects TRBV19 to TRBJ2-6; D may be TRBD1 (6 bases). The V gene's germline CDR1 is LNHDA and CDR2 SQIVND (reference sequence). The CDR3 extends over 16 amino acids. The germline V and J ends were trimmed by 5 bases and 3 bases, with 14 bases remaining between them. Based on the CDR3 plus reference TRBV19 and TRBJ2-6, the full variable domain is DGGITQSPKYLFRKEGQNVTLSCEQNLNHDAMYWYRQDPGQGLRLIYYSQIVNDFQKGDIAEGYSVSREKKESFPLTVTSAQKNPTAFYLCASSASTGYGANVLTFGAGSRLTVL.

The chain uses TRBV27 and TRBJ2-1; D might be TRBD2 (5 bases). Trimming left V 2 bases short and J 8 bases short, with 16 bases between. This CDR3 has 15 amino acids. Germline assignment: CDR1 MNHEY and CDR2 SMNVEV (reference sequence). The CDR3 bases are TGTGCCAGCAGTTTAGGTCTCGGGGAGTCCGATGAGCAGTTCTTC. As protein: CASSLGLGESDEQFF.

The chain recombines TRBV28 with TRBJ1-5, with D perhaps TRBD1 (6 bases). CDR3 length: 16 amino acids. Trimming pared 5 bases from V and 5 bases from J, leaving 19 bases between. Germline V CDR1 and CDR2: MDHEN, SYDVKM. The CDR3 sequence is CASSRRGTNRDQPQHF. The CDR3 nucleotides read TGTGCCAGCAGTCGTAGGGGGACAAACAGGGATCAGCCCCAGCATTTT.

V gene TRBV19 combines with J gene TRBJ2-1, with a weak D call TRBD2 (5 bases). The V gene's germline CDR1 is LNHDA and CDR2 SQIVND (reference sequence). Trimming pared 3 bases from V and 6 bases from J, leaving 15 bases between. This CDR3 contains 15 residues. As DNA, the CDR3 is TGTGCCAGTAGTATCGGACTGGATCTGGGCAATGAGCAGTTCTTC. Its translation: CASSIGLDLGNEQFF.

The V and J genes are TRBV5-5 and TRBJ2-5; 12 positions match TRBD2. Germline CDR1 SGHKS, CDR2 YYEKEE (reference sequence). The length of the CDR3 is 16 residues. Trimming cost V 4 bases and J 5 bases; bases outside gene matches: 9. The CDR3 region is CASSPTLAGGQETQYF. The CDR3 DNA reads as TGTGCCAGCAGCCCGACGCTAGCGGGGGGGCAGGAGACCCAGTACTTC.

The V gene is TRBV5-1, the J gene TRBJ2-5, with 8 bases fitting TRBD2. V lost 1 base to trimming and J lost 4 bases; unmatched junction nucleotides: 0. From germline, CDR1 is SGHRS and CDR2 YFSETQ. The CDR3 runs to 13 residues. The CDR3 here is CASSLLAGETQYF. The CDR3 nucleotides read TGCGCCAGCAGCTTGCTAGCGGGAGAGACCCAGTACTTC.

The chain recombines TRBV10-3 with TRBJ1-5; no firm D call. The CDR3 length is 13 residues. Germline V gene lookup returns CDR1 ENHRY and CDR2 SYGVKD. V was clipped by 3 bases and J by 2 bases, with 5 bases between them. Written as DNA, the CDR3 is TGTGCCATCAGTGACACACGCAATCAGCCCCAGCATTTT. It is translated as CAISDTRNQPQHF.

The rearrangement links TRBV18 to TRBJ2-2, with 9 bases that match TRBD1. This CDR3 region has 14 residues. The V gene's germline CDR1 is KGHSH and CDR2 LQKENI. V lost 9 bases and J lost 7; bases outside the gene matches: 9. The CDR3 reads CASSGQGSGGELFF. The CDR3 DNA reads as TGTGCCAGTTCTGGACAGGGGTCCGGCGGGGAGCTGTTTTTT. The full variable domain, in which reference TRBV18 and TRBJ2-2 provide the parts outside the CDR3, is NAGVMQNPRHLVRRRGQEARLRCSPMKGHSHVYWYRQLPEEGLKFMVYLQKENIIDESGMPKERFSAEFPKEGPSILRIQQVVRGDSAAYFCASSGQGSGGELFFGEGSRLTVL.

The gene calls are TRBV7-3 and TRBJ2-5; D perhaps matches TRBD2 (6 bases). Trimming removed 4 bases at V and 2 bases at J, with 8 bases between. The CDR3 has 13 residues. Germline CDR1 and CDR2: SGHTA and FQGTGA. CDR3: CASSSLAQETQYF. The CDR3 DNA reads TGTGCCAGCAGCTCCCTAGCGCAAGAGACCCAGTACTTC.

This chain connects TRBV3-1 (or the pseudogene TRBV3-2) to TRBJ2-5; 7 nucleotides line up with TRBD2. Germline V gene sequence: CDR1 LGHDT, CDR2 YNNKEL (reference sequence). This CDR3 has 14 residues. J gave up 5 bases and V 1 base, and 4 bases lay outside the gene matches. This CDR3 is CASSQVRGGETQYF. The CDR3 nucleotides are TGTGCCAGCAGCCAAGTTCGGGGAGGGGAGACCCAGTACTTC.